A selection of T cell receptor beta chains follows, all from one sample in a study of blood T cell repertoires in COVID-19. Produced via immunoSEQ multiplex PCR; TCRdb's table is partial and in-frame only. The sample consists of a few hundred thousand clones, 88% of them appearing once. The sequencing input was peripheral blood. Receptor source: a man in his fifties with COVID-19, enrolled during active disease. The conserved cysteine and the conserved F or W are not part of the CDR3 here. The order of the fields is CDR3 protein, V gene, CDR3 length.

cdr3_aa: ASSFAQGEAF; v_call: TRBV12-3/TRBV12-4; cdr3_length: 10
cdr3_aa: ASSYSSQGSQPQH; v_call: TRBV6-2/TRBV6-3; cdr3_length: 13
cdr3_aa: ASSLMSRPDRNIQY; v_call: TRBV11-2; cdr3_length: 14
cdr3_aa: ASSPIQGAGETQY; v_call: TRBV5-1; cdr3_length: 13
cdr3_aa: ASSPYPGLGTYAEAF; v_call: TRBV3-1/TRBV3-2; cdr3_length: 15
cdr3_aa: ASSFPGIANYGYT; v_call: TRBV28; cdr3_length: 13
cdr3_aa: ASIHRTNTGELF; v_call: TRBV7-2; cdr3_length: 12
cdr3_aa: ASSPQSRTNYEQY; v_call: TRBV9; cdr3_length: 13
cdr3_aa: ASSLGGGPRGDEQY; v_call: TRBV5-8; cdr3_length: 14
cdr3_aa: ASSRGQNSNQPQH; v_call: TRBV3-1/TRBV3-2; cdr3_length: 13
cdr3_aa: ASSLRTGGGETQY; v_call: TRBV5-4; cdr3_length: 13
cdr3_aa: ASSMTSGGWTTDTQY; v_call: TRBV19; cdr3_length: 15
cdr3_aa: ASTLSRGSEPLH; v_call: TRBV19; cdr3_length: 12
cdr3_aa: ASSGGDFDGNTIY; v_call: TRBV21-1; cdr3_length: 13
cdr3_aa: ASSLSGLSGSFHIQY; v_call: TRBV5-1; cdr3_length: 15
cdr3_aa: ASSQEGTAETQY; v_call: TRBV3-1/TRBV3-2; cdr3_length: 12
cdr3_aa: ASSLSSSGSNEQF; v_call: TRBV5-5; cdr3_length: 13
cdr3_aa: AWRSASGSYEQY; v_call: TRBV30; cdr3_length: 12
cdr3_aa: ASSLRTDQETQY; v_call: TRBV5-1; cdr3_length: 12
cdr3_aa: ASSPTGLGDTQY; v_call: TRBV18; cdr3_length: 12
cdr3_aa: ASSQDRGTSGGDEQY; v_call: TRBV3-1/TRBV3-2; cdr3_length: 15
cdr3_aa: ASSSQRGSYNEQF; v_call: TRBV28; cdr3_length: 13
cdr3_aa: ASSHFGGRATYEQY; v_call: TRBV16; cdr3_length: 14
cdr3_aa: ASSEQGLGNQPQH; v_call: TRBV27; cdr3_length: 13
cdr3_aa: AWSSGDNSPLH; v_call: TRBV30; cdr3_length: 11
cdr3_aa: ASSSPTGTALKTQY; v_call: TRBV5-4; cdr3_length: 14
cdr3_aa: ASSPDPQGTDTQY; v_call: TRBV13; cdr3_length: 13
cdr3_aa: AWSAPRGLETQY; v_call: TRBV30; cdr3_length: 12
cdr3_aa: ATSEHDTHQGTTNEKLF; v_call: TRBV24-1; cdr3_length: 17
cdr3_aa: ATSGGTSGNTIY; v_call: TRBV15; cdr3_length: 12
cdr3_aa: ASSTGGPLNYGYT; v_call: TRBV19; cdr3_length: 13
cdr3_aa: ASSLGAGAGPLLIGEQY; v_call: TRBV13; cdr3_length: 17
cdr3_aa: ATSRPSGVETEAF; v_call: TRBV15; cdr3_length: 13
cdr3_aa: ASSLYGPGQGVGETQY; v_call: TRBV7-2; cdr3_length: 16
cdr3_aa: ASSPRTGGMWITEAF; v_call: TRBV14; cdr3_length: 15
cdr3_aa: ASSIGPRAEPNQPQH; v_call: TRBV19; cdr3_length: 15